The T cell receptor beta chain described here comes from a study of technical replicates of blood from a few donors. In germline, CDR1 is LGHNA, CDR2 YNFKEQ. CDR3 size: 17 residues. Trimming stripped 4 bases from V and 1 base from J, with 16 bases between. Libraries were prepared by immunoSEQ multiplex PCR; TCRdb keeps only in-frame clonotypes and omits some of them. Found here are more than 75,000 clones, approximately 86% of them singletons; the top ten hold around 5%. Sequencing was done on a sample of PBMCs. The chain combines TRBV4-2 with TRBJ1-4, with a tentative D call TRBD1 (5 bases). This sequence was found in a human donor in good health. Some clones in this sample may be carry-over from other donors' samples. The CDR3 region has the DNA TGTGCCAGCAGCCCCAATACGGGGGAAAGAACTAATGAAAAACTGTTTTTT. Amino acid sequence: CASSPNTGERTNEKLFF.